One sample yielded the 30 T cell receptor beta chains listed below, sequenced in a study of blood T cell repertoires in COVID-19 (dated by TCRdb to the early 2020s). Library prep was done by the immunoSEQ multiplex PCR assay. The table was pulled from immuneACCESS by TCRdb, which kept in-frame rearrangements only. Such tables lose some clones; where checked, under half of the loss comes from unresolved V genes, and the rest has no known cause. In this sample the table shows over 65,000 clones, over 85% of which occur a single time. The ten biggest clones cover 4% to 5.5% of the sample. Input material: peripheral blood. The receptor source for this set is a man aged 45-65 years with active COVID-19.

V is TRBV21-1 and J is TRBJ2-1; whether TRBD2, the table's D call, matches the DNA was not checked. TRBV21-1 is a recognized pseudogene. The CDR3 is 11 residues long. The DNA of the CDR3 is TGTGCCAGCAGCATCGGGACTCATCCGTTCTTC. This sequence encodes CASSIGTHPFF.

As DNA, the CDR3 is TGCAGCGTTACTCCGGGACAGATAGATACGCAGTATTTT. Protein: CSVTPGQIDTQYF. The chain combines TRBV29-1 with TRBJ2-3; 7 nucleotides align to TRBD1. The CDR3 runs to 13 residues. Germline V CDR1 and CDR2: SQVTM, ANQGSEA. The V and J ends lost 5 bases and 5 bases, in that order; junction bases with no gene match: 7.

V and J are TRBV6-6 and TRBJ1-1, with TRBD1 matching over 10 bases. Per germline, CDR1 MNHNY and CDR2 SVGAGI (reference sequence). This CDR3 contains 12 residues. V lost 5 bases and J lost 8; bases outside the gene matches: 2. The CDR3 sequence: CASSDRGQEAFF. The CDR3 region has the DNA TGTGCCAGCAGTGACAGGGGGCAGGAAGCTTTCTTT.

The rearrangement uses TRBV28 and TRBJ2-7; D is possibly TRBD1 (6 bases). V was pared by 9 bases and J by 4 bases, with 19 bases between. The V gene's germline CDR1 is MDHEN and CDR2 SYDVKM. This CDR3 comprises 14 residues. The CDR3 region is CASNLGGRAYEQYF. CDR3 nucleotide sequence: TGTGCCAGTAACCTTGGGGGCAGGGCGTACGAGCAGTACTTC.

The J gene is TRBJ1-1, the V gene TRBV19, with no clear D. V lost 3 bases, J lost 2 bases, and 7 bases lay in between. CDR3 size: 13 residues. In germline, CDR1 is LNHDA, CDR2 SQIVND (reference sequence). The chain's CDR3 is CASSMSENTEAFF. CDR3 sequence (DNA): TGTGCCAGTAGTATGTCAGAAAACACTGAAGCTTTCTTT.

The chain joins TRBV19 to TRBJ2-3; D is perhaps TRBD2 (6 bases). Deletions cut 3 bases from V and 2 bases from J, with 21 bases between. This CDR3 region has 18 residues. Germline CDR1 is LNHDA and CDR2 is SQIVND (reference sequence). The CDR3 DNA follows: TGTGCCAGTAGTATTAGTCCTCCCCGCGGGACCAACACAGATACGCAGTATTTT. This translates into CASSISPPRGTNTDTQYF. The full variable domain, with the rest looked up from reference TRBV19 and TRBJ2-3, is DGGITQSPKYLFRKEGQNVTLSCEQNLNHDAMYWYRQDPGQGLRLIYYSQIVNDFQKGDIAEGYSVSREKKESFPLTVTSAQKNPTAFYLCASSISPPRGTNTDTQYFGPGTRLTVL.

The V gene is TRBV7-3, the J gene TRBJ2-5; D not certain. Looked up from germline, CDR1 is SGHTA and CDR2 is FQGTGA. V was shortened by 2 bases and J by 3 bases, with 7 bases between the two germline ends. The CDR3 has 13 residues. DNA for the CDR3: TGTGCCAGCAGCTTAGCCCACAAAGAGACCCAGTACTTC. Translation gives CASSLAHKETQYF.

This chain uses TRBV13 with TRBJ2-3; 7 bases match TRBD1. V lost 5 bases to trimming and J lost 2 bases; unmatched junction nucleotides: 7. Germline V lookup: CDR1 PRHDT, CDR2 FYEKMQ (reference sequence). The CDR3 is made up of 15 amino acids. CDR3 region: CASSRIGQVTDTQYF. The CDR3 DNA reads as TGTGCCAGCAGCCGCATCGGACAGGTCACAGATACGCAGTATTTT.

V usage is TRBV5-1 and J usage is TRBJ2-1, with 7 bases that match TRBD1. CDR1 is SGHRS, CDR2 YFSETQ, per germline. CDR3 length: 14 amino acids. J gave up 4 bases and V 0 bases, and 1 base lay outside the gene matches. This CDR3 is CASSLGDSYNEQFF. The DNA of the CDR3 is TGCGCCAGCAGCTTGGGGGACAGTTACAATGAGCAGTTCTTC.

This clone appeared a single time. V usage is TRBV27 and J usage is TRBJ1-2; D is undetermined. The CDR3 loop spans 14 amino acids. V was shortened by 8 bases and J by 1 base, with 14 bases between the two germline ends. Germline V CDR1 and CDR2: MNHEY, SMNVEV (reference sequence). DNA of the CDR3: TGTGCCAGCTCCGACCGCCGGGATAACTATGGCTACACCTTC. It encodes CASSDRRDNYGYTF.

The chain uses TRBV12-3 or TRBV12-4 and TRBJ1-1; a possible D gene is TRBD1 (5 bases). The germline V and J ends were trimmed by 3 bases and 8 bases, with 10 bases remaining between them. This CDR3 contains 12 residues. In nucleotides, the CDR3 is TGTGCCAGCAGTTTTTTGACAGCCGAAGCTTTCTTT. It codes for CASSFLTAEAFF.

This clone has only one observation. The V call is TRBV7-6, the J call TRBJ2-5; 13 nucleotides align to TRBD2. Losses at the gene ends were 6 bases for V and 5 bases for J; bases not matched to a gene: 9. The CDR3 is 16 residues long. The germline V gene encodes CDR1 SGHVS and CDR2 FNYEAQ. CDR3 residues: CASSFTSGRARETQYF. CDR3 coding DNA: TGTGCCAGCAGTTTTACTAGCGGGAGGGCGAGGGAGACCCAGTACTTC.

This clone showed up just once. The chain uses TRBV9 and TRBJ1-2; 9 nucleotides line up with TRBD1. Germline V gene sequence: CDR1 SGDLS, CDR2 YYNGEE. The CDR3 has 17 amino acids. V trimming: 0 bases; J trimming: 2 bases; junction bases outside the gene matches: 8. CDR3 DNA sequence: TGTGCCAGCAGCGTAGGATCAGGACAGGGGCTCAACTATGGCTACACCTTC. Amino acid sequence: CASSVGSGQGLNYGYTF.

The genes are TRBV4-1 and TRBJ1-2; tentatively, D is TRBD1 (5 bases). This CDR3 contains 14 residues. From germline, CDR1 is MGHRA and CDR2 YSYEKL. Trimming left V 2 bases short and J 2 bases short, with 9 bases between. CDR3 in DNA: TGCGCCAGCAGCCAACAGCAGGGCAACTATGGCTACACCTTC. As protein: CASSQQQGNYGYTF.

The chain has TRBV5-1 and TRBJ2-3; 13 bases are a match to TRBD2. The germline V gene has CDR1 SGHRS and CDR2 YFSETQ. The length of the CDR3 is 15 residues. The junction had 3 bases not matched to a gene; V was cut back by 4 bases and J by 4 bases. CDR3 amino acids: CASSRTSGRADTQYF. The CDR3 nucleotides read TGCGCCAGCAGCAGGACTAGCGGGAGAGCAGATACGCAGTATTTT.

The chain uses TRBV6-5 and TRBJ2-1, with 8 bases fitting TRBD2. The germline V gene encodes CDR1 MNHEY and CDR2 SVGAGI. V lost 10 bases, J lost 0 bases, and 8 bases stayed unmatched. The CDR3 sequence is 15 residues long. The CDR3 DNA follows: TGTGCCACCTATGGAAGCGGGAGCTCCTACAATGAGCAGTTCTTC. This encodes CATYGSGSSYNEQFF.

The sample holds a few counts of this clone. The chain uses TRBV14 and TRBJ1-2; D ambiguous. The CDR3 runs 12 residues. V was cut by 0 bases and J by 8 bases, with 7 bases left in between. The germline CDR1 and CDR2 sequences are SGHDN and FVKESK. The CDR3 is CASSQDRLGYTF. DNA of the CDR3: TGTGCCAGCAGCCAAGATCGTTTGGGCTACACCTTC. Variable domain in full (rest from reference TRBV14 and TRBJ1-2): EAGVTQFPSHSVIEKGQTVTLRCDPISGHDNLYWYRRVMGKEIKFLLHFVKESKQDESGMPNNRFLAERTGGTYSTLKVQPAELEDSGVYFCASSQDRLGYTFGSGTRLTVV.

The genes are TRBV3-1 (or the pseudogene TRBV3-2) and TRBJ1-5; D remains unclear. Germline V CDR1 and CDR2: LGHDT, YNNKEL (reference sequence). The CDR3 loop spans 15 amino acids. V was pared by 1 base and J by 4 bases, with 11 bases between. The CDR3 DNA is TGTGCCAGCAGCCAAGGCGGGCCGGGGAATCAGCCCCAGCATTTT. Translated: CASSQGGPGNQPQHF.

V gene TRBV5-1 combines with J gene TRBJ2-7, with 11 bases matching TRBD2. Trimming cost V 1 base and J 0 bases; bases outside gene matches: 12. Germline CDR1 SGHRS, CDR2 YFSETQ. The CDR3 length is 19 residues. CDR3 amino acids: CASSLSGTGGTSGSYEQYF. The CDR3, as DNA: TGCGCCAGCAGCTTGTCGGGGACAGGTGGGACTAGCGGCTCCTACGAGCAGTACTTC.

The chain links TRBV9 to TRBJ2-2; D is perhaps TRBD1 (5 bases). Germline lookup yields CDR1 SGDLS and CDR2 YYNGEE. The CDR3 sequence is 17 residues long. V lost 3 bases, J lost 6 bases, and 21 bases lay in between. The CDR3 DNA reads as TGTGCCAGCAGCGCCTCGACAGCCTCCCCCGGGCCCGGGGAGCTGTTTTTT. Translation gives CASSASTASPGPGELFF.

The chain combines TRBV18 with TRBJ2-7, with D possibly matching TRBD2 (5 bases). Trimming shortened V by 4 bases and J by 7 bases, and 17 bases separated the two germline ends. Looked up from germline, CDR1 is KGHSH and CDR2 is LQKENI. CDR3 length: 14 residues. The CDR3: CASSQLGPPLEQYF. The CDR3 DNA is TGTGCCAGCTCACAACTAGGACCGCCTCTGGAGCAGTACTTC.

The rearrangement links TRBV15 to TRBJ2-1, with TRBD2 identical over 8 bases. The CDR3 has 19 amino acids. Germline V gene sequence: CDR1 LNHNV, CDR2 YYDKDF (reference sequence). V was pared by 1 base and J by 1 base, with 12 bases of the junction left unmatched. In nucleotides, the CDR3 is TGTGCCACCAGCAGAGGGTTCGGAGCGGGAGTCGGTTCCTACAATGAGCAGTTCTTC. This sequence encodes CATSRGFGAGVGSYNEQFF.

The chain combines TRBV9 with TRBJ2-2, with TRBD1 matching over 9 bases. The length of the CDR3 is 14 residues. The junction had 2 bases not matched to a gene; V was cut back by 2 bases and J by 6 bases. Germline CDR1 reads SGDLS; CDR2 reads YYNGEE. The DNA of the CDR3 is TGTGCCAGCAGCGTCACAGGGGGCGCCGGGGAGCTGTTTTTT. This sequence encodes CASSVTGGAGELFF. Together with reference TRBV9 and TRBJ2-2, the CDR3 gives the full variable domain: DSGVTQTPKHLITATGQRVTLRCSPRSGDLSVYWYQQSLDQGLQFLIQYYNGEERAKGNILERFSAQQFPDLHSELNLSSLELGDSALYFCASSVTGGAGELFFGEGSRLTVL.

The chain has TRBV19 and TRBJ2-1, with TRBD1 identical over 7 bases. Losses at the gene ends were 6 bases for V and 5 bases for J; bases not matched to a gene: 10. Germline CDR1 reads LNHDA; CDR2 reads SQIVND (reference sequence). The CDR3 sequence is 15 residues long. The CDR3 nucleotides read TGTGCCAGTAGCCAACCAGGGGGTAGGGACAATGAGCAGTTCTTC. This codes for CASSQPGGRDNEQFF.

The CDR3 spells CASSLRTSGGGETQYF. The CDR3 nucleotides are TGTGCCAGCAGCTTACGAACTAGCGGGGGGGGAGAGACCCAGTACTTC. The gene calls are TRBV5-4 and TRBJ2-5, with TRBD2 matching 13 bases. The CDR3 covers 16 residues. Trimming took 2 bases from V and 4 from J; bases not matched to a gene: 5. CDR1 is SGHNT and CDR2 is YYREEE in the germline V gene (reference sequence).

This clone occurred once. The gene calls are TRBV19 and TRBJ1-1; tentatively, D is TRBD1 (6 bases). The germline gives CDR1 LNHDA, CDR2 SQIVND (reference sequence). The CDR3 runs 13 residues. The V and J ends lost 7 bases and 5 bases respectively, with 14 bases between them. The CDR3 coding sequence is TGTGCCAGTATGCGGGGGGCGGTGACTGAAGCTTTCTTT. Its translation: CASMRGAVTEAFF. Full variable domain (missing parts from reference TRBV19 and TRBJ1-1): DGGITQSPKYLFRKEGQNVTLSCEQNLNHDAMYWYRQDPGQGLRLIYYSQIVNDFQKGDIAEGYSVSREKKESFPLTVTSAQKNPTAFYLCASMRGAVTEAFFGQGTRLTVV.

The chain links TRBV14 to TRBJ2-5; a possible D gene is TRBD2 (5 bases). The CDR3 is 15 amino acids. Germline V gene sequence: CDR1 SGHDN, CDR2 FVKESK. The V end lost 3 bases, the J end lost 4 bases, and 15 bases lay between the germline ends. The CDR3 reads CASSHESRRGETQYF. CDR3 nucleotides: TGTGCCAGCAGCCATGAGTCCAGACGGGGAGAGACCCAGTACTTC.

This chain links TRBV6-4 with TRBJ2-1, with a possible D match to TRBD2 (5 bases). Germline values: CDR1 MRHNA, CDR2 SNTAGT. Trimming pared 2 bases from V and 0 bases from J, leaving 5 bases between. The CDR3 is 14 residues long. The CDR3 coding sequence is TGTGCCAGCAGTGACGGGAGCTCCTACAATGAGCAGTTCTTC. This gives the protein CASSDGSSYNEQFF.

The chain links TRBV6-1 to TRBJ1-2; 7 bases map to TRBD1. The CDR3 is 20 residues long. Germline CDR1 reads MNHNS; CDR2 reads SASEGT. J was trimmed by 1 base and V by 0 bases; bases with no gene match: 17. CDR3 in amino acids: CASSEAGWWVRDSNNYGYTF. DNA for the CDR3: TGTGCCAGCAGTGAAGCGGGTTGGTGGGTTCGGGACAGTAATAACTATGGCTACACCTTC.

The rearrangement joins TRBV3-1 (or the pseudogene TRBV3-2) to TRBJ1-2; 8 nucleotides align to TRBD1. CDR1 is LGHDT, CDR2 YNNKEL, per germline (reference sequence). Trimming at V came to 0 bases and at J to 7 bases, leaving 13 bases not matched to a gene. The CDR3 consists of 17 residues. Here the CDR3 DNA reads TGTGCCAGCAGCCAAGAACCGAACTTTGGACAGGGTGGTGGCTACACCTTC. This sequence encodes CASSQEPNFGQGGGYTF.